A single sample gave rise to the 27 T cell receptor beta chains below, sequenced in a study of immune cell composition in non-small cell lung cancer. Generated by immunoSEQ multiplex PCR, the TCRdb table keeps only in-frame clones and is missing some. In the table there are fewer than 15,000 clones, around 63% of which are singletons. Sequencing was carried out using lung tumor tissue. All receptors derive from a human donor with non-small cell lung cancer.

The DNA of the CDR3 is TGTGCCACCAGCAGAGAACTACAGGTCCCCCTCCACTTT. This encodes CATSRELQVPLHF. The V and J genes are TRBV15 and TRBJ1-6; the D gene is possibly TRBD1 (5 bases). Trimming removed 0 bases from V and 13 bases from J, with 10 bases in between. CDR3 length: 13 amino acids. Germline V gene data show CDR1 as LNHNV and CDR2 as YYDKDF (reference sequence).

The V gene is TRBV7-2, the J gene TRBJ1-4; TRBD1 is a possible D gene (5 bases). The CDR3 sequence is 14 residues long. V dropped 7 bases and J dropped 7 bases, with 16 bases sitting between them. Germline-derived CDR1 and CDR2 are SGHTA and FQGNSA. CDR3 sequence reads: CASTVHRQGEKLFF. The DNA of the CDR3 is TGTGCCAGCACCGTACACCGGCAGGGTGAAAAACTGTTTTTT.

This clone was recorded a few times. The chain couples TRBV7-3 to TRBJ2-3, with D perhaps matching TRBD1 (5 bases). The CDR3 covers 15 residues. The V and J ends lost 2 bases and 0 bases respectively, with 9 bases between them. Germline CDR1 and CDR2: SGHTA and FQGTGA. The CDR3 is CASSLRGQSTDTQYF. DNA for the CDR3: TGTGCCAGCAGCTTACGAGGACAAAGCACAGATACGCAGTATTTT.

The chain recombines TRBV5-1 with TRBJ1-1; 10 nucleotides match TRBD1. This CDR3 has 14 residues. Per the germline V gene, CDR1 is SGHRS and CDR2 is YFSETQ. V was pared by 3 bases and J by 6 bases, with 5 bases of the junction left unmatched. CDR3 region: CASSSTGTGAEAFF. The CDR3 DNA reads TGCGCCAGCAGCTCGACCGGGACAGGGGCTGAAGCTTTCTTT. The variable domain in full, with the rest retrieved from reference TRBV5-1 and TRBJ1-1, is KAGVTQTPRYLIKTRGQQVTLSCSPISGHRSVSWYQQTPGQGLQFLFEYFSETQRNKGNFPGRFSGRQFSNSRSEMNVSTLELGDSALYLCASSSTGTGAEAFFGQGTRLTVV.

The chain joins TRBV5-1 to TRBJ1-1; D possibly corresponds to TRBD1 (5 bases). CDR3 size: 16 residues. With 0 bases removed from V and 0 bases from J, the gap between germline ends came to 12 bases. Germline CDR1 reads SGHRS; CDR2 reads YFSETQ. CDR3 nucleotide sequence: TGCGCCAGCAGCTTGGCCCCGGGGGAGATGAACACTGAAGCTTTCTTT. Translated, it gives CASSLAPGEMNTEAFF.

This sequence joins TRBV5-4 and TRBJ2-7; D might be TRBD2 (5 bases). V was clipped by 0 bases and J by 2 bases, with 9 bases between them. This CDR3 has 14 residues. CDR1 SGHNT and CDR2 YYREEE come from the germline V gene (reference sequence). CDR3 loop: CASSLGSGTYEQYF. The CDR3 DNA is TGTGCCAGCAGCTTGGGGAGCGGTACCTACGAGCAGTACTTC.

This clone was detected once. The V and J genes are TRBV4-2 and TRBJ2-5, with 11 nucleotides matching TRBD2. The CDR3 loop spans 16 amino acids. Germline loops: CDR1 LGHNA, CDR2 YNFKEQ. The V and J ends lost 0 bases and 5 bases, in that order; junction bases with no gene match: 5. The CDR3 sequence: CASSQDLAGGWETQYF. In DNA form, the CDR3 reads TGTGCCAGCAGCCAAGATCTAGCGGGGGGTTGGGAGACCCAGTACTTC.

This sequence joins TRBV5-1 and TRBJ2-3; a weak D match, TRBD1 (5 bases). Per the germline V gene, CDR1 is SGHRS and CDR2 is YFSETQ. The V end lost 1 base, the J end lost 6 bases, and 12 bases lay between the germline ends. This CDR3 is built from 14 residues. CDR3 protein: CASSLKGDGDTQYF. CDR3 sequence (DNA): TGCGCCAGCAGCTTGAAAGGGGATGGGGATACGCAGTATTTT. Full variable domain (remainder filled in from reference TRBV5-1 and TRBJ2-3): KAGVTQTPRYLIKTRGQQVTLSCSPISGHRSVSWYQQTPGQGLQFLFEYFSETQRNKGNFPGRFSGRQFSNSRSEMNVSTLELGDSALYLCASSLKGDGDTQYFGPGTRLTVL.

This chain connects TRBV19 to TRBJ1-4; no reliable D call. The germline gives CDR1 LNHDA, CDR2 SQIVND (reference sequence). CDR3 size: 12 residues. Trimming pared 2 bases from V and 8 bases from J, leaving 6 bases between. The CDR3 spells CASSIRGEKLFF. The CDR3 DNA reads TGTGCCAGTAGTATACGGGGAGAAAAACTGTTTTTT. Full variable domain (outside the CDR3, taken from reference TRBV19 and TRBJ1-4): DGGITQSPKYLFRKEGQNVTLSCEQNLNHDAMYWYRQDPGQGLRLIYYSQIVNDFQKGDIAEGYSVSREKKESFPLTVTSAQKNPTAFYLCASSIRGEKLFFGSGTQLSVL.

The chain combines TRBV7-9 with TRBJ1-1; 12 bases match TRBD1. Germline CDR1 and CDR2: SEHNR and FQNEAQ (reference sequence). This CDR3 is 16 amino acids long. V was clipped by 5 bases and J by 4 bases; unmatched bases: 8. The CDR3 loop reads CASSLQGTGGFTEAFF. The CDR3 bases are TGTGCCAGCAGCCTTCAAGGGACAGGGGGCTTCACTGAAGCTTTCTTT.

This chain connects TRBV18 to TRBJ2-7, with a weak D call TRBD2 (6 bases). Germline values: CDR1 KGHSH, CDR2 LQKENI. CDR3 length equals 13 residues. Trimming shortened V by 5 bases and J by 6 bases, and 14 bases separated the two germline ends. The CDR3 nucleotides read TGTGCCAGCTCAATCAGGGAGGACGGCGAGCAGTACTTC. Protein product: CASSIREDGEQYF.

The rearrangement uses TRBV5-4 and TRBJ2-1; 12 nucleotides line up with TRBD2. CDR1 is SGHNT, CDR2 YYREEE, per germline (reference sequence). This CDR3 spans 17 amino acids. V lost 3 bases to trimming and J lost 7 bases; unmatched junction nucleotides: 11. In DNA, the CDR3 is TGTGCCAGCAGCTGGGACTCACTAGCGGGGGGATGGAATGAGCAGTTCTTC. This codes for CASSWDSLAGGWNEQFF.

The chain links TRBV11-2 to TRBJ1-1, with a weak D call TRBD1 (5 bases). Germline lookup yields CDR1 SGHAT and CDR2 FQNNGV. The CDR3 is made up of 14 amino acids. Trimming cost V 3 bases and J 9 bases, with 17 bases left between them. The CDR3 region has the DNA TGTGCCAGCAGCTTCGACAGCACAGACGTTAAAGCTTTCTTT. This gives the protein CASSFDSTDVKAFF.

The chain joins TRBV11-3 to TRBJ2-7; 7 bases align to TRBD1. Germline CDR1 SGHNT, CDR2 YENEEA. After removal of 0 bases from V and 7 bases from J, the junction contained 3 bases not matched to a gene. The CDR3 runs to 13 residues. CDR3 amino acids: CASSLDTGVEQYF. DNA for the CDR3: TGTGCCAGCAGCTTAGATACAGGGGTAGAGCAGTACTTC.

The chain is built from TRBV9 and TRBJ1-1; a weak D match, TRBD1 (5 bases). The CDR3 totals 15 residues. Trimming pared 4 bases from V and 1 base from J, leaving 14 bases between. From germline, CDR1 is SGDLS and CDR2 YYNGEE. Here the CDR3 reads CASSYEADRNTEAFF. The DNA of the CDR3 is TGTGCCAGCAGCTACGAGGCAGACAGGAACACTGAAGCTTTCTTT.

The chain uses TRBV4-2 and TRBJ2-3; tentatively, D is TRBD2 (6 bases). With 1 base removed from V and 1 base from J, the gap between germline ends came to 12 bases. The V gene's germline CDR1 is LGHNA and CDR2 YNFKEQ. There are 16 residues in the CDR3. DNA for the CDR3: TGTGCCAGCAGCCAAGGGGCCGGGACTGGCACAGATACGCAGTATTTT. Its translation: CASSQGAGTGTDTQYF.

The chain joins TRBV5-4 to TRBJ1-2; 7 positions agree with TRBD1. The V gene end was trimmed by 7 bases and the J gene end by 2 bases; junction bases not matched to a gene: 2. Germline V lookup: CDR1 SGHNT, CDR2 YYREEE (reference sequence). The CDR3 loop spans 12 amino acids. The CDR3 sequence: CASGTENYGYTF. The CDR3 coding sequence is TGTGCCAGCGGGACAGAGAACTATGGCTACACCTTC.

V usage is TRBV15 and J usage is TRBJ2-5; 10 bases align to TRBD2. Trimming cost V 6 bases and J 5 bases; bases outside gene matches: 12. The CDR3 is 16 residues long. Looked up from germline, CDR1 is LNHNV and CDR2 is YYDKDF (reference sequence). The CDR3 sequence is CATREAGGRLRETQYF. Written as DNA, the CDR3 is TGTGCCACCAGGGAAGCGGGGGGGCGTCTTAGGGAGACCCAGTACTTC. The full variable domain, its missing parts supplied by reference TRBV15 and TRBJ2-5, is DAMVIQNPRYQVTQFGKPVTLSCSQTLNHNVMYWYQQKSSQAPKLLFHYYDKDFNNEADTPDNFQSRRPNTSFCFLDIRSPGLGDTAMYLCATREAGGRLRETQYFGPGTRLLVL.

V is TRBV4-1 and J is TRBJ1-2; D might be TRBD1 (5 bases). CDR1 and CDR2 from the germline V gene are MGHRA and YSYEKL. Deletions cut 1 base from V and 4 bases from J, with 19 bases between. The CDR3 is 17 amino acids. CDR3 protein: CASSQAKGGVVVYGYTF. The CDR3 DNA reads TGCGCCAGCAGCCAAGCGAAAGGAGGGGTGGTGGTCTATGGCTACACCTTC.

This chain uses TRBV7-3 with TRBJ2-7, with D possibly matching TRBD1 (6 bases). The CDR3 covers 13 residues. CDR1 is SGHTA, CDR2 FQGTGA, per germline. Trimming took off 1 base at V and 5 bases at J, with 9 bases between the two ends. The CDR3 spells CASSLMTGHEQYF. DNA of the CDR3: TGTGCCAGCAGCTTAATGACAGGACACGAGCAGTACTTC.

J is TRBJ2-1 and V is TRBV7-9; the D is unclear. The V and J ends lost 3 bases and 7 bases respectively, with 10 bases between them. Germline V lookup: CDR1 SEHNR, CDR2 FQNEAQ (reference sequence). This CDR3 is 13 amino acids long. CDR3 in amino acids: CASSLGRINEQFF. The CDR3 coding sequence is TGTGCCAGCAGCTTGGGCAGGATAAATGAGCAGTTCTTC.

This clone was seen only a few times. This rearrangement joins TRBV5-1 to TRBJ2-7, with 13 nucleotides matching TRBD2. The J segment lost 3 bases and the V segment lost 3 bases, leaving 0 bases of the junction unmatched. This CDR3 has 14 residues. The germline gives CDR1 SGHRS, CDR2 YFSETQ. The chain's CDR3 is CASSWTSGGYEQYF. DNA for the CDR3: TGCGCCAGCAGCTGGACTAGCGGGGGCTACGAGCAGTACTTC.

The J gene is TRBJ2-7, the V gene TRBV11-2; no clear D gene. The CDR3 is made up of 13 amino acids. V lost 2 bases to trimming and J lost 1 base, with 6 bases between them. The germline gives CDR1 SGHAT, CDR2 FQNNGV. The CDR3 loop is CASSLQSSYEQYF. DNA for the CDR3: TGTGCCAGCAGCTTACAATCATCCTACGAGCAGTACTTC.

This clone was detected only once. This chain links TRBV12-5 with TRBJ2-3, with TRBD2 identical over 15 bases. Germline V gene lookup returns CDR1 LGHNT and CDR2 FRNRAP. The length of the CDR3 is 20 residues. The J segment lost 0 bases and the V segment lost 1 base, leaving 8 bases of the junction unmatched. The CDR3 protein is CASGLASGLAGGPSTDTQYF. In DNA form, the CDR3 reads TGTGCTAGTGGTTTGGCCTCCGGACTAGCGGGGGGGCCTAGCACAGATACGCAGTATTTT.

The J gene is TRBJ1-5, the V gene TRBV27; D is perhaps TRBD1 (5 bases). The CDR3 sequence is 13 residues long. CDR1 is MNHEY, CDR2 SMNVEV, per germline (reference sequence). V was shortened by 6 bases and J by 11 bases, with 17 bases between the two germline ends. The CDR3 nucleotides read TGTGCCAGCAGCCGGCTCCTAAGGGGAACCCAGCATTTT. Translating gives CASSRLLRGTQHF.

This clone was detected once. The V gene is TRBV30, the J gene TRBJ2-2; D perhaps matches TRBD2 (7 bases). The CDR3 loop spans 15 amino acids. The germline V and J ends were trimmed by 2 bases and 3 bases, with 13 bases remaining between them. Germline values: CDR1 GTSNPN, CDR2 SVGIG (reference sequence). CDR3: CAWSRGGGDTGELFF. CDR3 bases: TGTGCCTGGAGTCGGGGAGGGGGGGACACCGGGGAGCTGTTTTTT.

CDR3 DNA: TGCACCAGCAGCCAAGCGGGGGGGCGGGAGCCCCAGCATTTT. It codes for CTSSQAGGREPQHF. The chain uses TRBV1 and TRBJ1-5. TRBV1 is a recognized pseudogene. The CDR3 consists of 14 residues.